These 20 T cell receptor beta chains were all obtained from the same sample, sequenced in a study of brain T cells in children with intractable seizures. Measured with immunoSEQ multiplex PCR; TCRdb has only the in-frame clones, and not every one. This table holds 340,000 or so clones, roughly 93% found once. Described time point: blood from clinic visit 5 months post-surgery; TSC patient then seizure free. The material sequenced was peripheral blood, taken less than 6 months after surgery. The receptors come from a boy under two years old with tuberous sclerosis and intractable seizures.

This clone appeared once. This chain uses TRBV19 with TRBJ1-5; possible D gene TRBD1, 5 bases. This CDR3 is 17 amino acids long. The V gene lost 6 bases and the J gene lost 2 bases, with 20 bases spanning the gap. CDR1 is LNHDA, CDR2 SQIVND, per germline (reference sequence). The DNA of the CDR3 is TGTGCCAGTAGCCTTTTAGGGGTTGGGGATGGCAATCAGCCCCAGCATTTT. Its protein is CASSLLGVGDGNQPQHF.

For this clone: Other DNA sequences of this sample code for an identical CDR3. V usage is TRBV18 and J usage is TRBJ2-7; D is uncertain. V lost 3 bases and J lost 3, with 6 bases in between. Germline V gene data show CDR1 as KGHSH and CDR2 as LQKENI. This CDR3 is 12 amino acids long. The CDR3 DNA follows: TGTGCCAGCTCACCGGGTGGCTACGAGCAGTACTTC. It specifies CASSPGGYEQYF.

This chain joins TRBV9 and TRBJ1-6; D ambiguous. The CDR3 totals 14 residues. Germline V gene lookup returns CDR1 SGDLS and CDR2 YYNGEE. V was cut by 0 bases and J by 8 bases, with 9 bases left in between. CDR3 nucleotides: TGTGCCAGCAGCGTAGGGGCAGATTATTCACCCCTCCACTTT. Translation: CASSVGADYSPLHF.

The rearrangement joins TRBV5-5 to TRBJ2-7; TRBD1 matches at 10 bases. The length of the CDR3 is 16 residues. Germline assignment: CDR1 SGHKS and CDR2 YYEKEE (reference sequence). V shed 0 bases, J shed 5 bases, and the junction held 8 bases outside the gene matches. CDR3 sequence: CASSLGSGTGVHEQYF. CDR3 coding DNA: TGTGCCAGCAGCTTGGGTTCCGGGACAGGGGTCCACGAGCAGTACTTC.

The chain uses TRBV12-3 or TRBV12-4 and TRBJ2-7; D not certain. The V and J ends lost 1 base and 0 bases respectively, with 4 bases between them. The CDR3 is made up of 13 amino acids. The CDR3 loop is CASSLGDSYEQYF. CDR3 coding DNA: TGTGCCAGCAGTTTAGGGGACTCCTACGAGCAGTACTTC.

This clone was seen once. The V gene is TRBV5-4, the J gene TRBJ2-2; D is undetermined. V lost 1 base and J 0 bases, leaving 1 base between the germline ends. The germline CDR1 and CDR2 sequences are SGHNT and YYREEE (reference sequence). CDR3 length equals 13 residues. The CDR3, as DNA: TGTGCCAGCAGCTTGACGAACACCGGGGAGCTGTTTTTT. It yields the protein CASSLTNTGELFF.

V gene TRBV7-2 combines with J gene TRBJ2-7, with D possibly TRBD2 on 6 matching bases. V lost 1 base to trimming and J lost 0 bases, with 19 bases between them. The CDR3 length is 18 residues. CDR1 and CDR2 from the germline V gene are SGHTA and FQGNSA. CDR3 sequence reads: CASSLELVLAAGSYEQYF. In nucleotides, the CDR3 is TGTGCCAGCAGCTTAGAATTGGTGTTAGCGGCCGGCTCCTACGAGCAGTACTTC.

This chain joins TRBV14 and TRBJ1-2; 7 nucleotides align to TRBD1. The CDR3 spans 18 residues. Germline assignment: CDR1 SGHDN and CDR2 FVKESK. J was trimmed by 0 bases and V by 5 bases; bases with no gene match: 15. For the CDR3, the DNA is TGTGCCAGCAGCATAACTGGTAGACAGGGTCTACCTAACTATGGCTACACCTTC. This codes for CASSITGRQGLPNYGYTF.

The chain is built from TRBV2 and TRBJ1-2; no clear D. V was pared by 4 bases and J by 0 bases, with 12 bases between. Germline V gene data show CDR1 as SNHLY and CDR2 as FYNNEI. The CDR3 consists of 15 residues. The chain's CDR3 is CASSVAGKANYGYTF. In DNA form, the CDR3 reads TGTGCCAGCAGTGTAGCGGGGAAGGCTAACTATGGCTACACCTTC.

V gene TRBV30 combines with J gene TRBJ2-2; D unclear. The germline gives CDR1 GTSNPN, CDR2 SVGIG (reference sequence). With 4 bases removed from V and 6 bases from J, the gap between germline ends came to 12 bases. This CDR3 is 13 amino acids long. The CDR3 loop reads CAWTSQRAGELFF. The CDR3 DNA is TGTGCCTGGACAAGCCAAAGGGCCGGGGAGCTGTTTTTT.

The chain has TRBV11-3 and TRBJ2-1, with 10 bases that match TRBD2. The germline V gene has CDR1 SGHNT and CDR2 YENEEA. V lost 6 bases, J lost 0 bases, and 5 bases stayed unmatched. This CDR3 contains 16 residues. The CDR3 sequence: CASSPRTSGSYNEQFF. As DNA, the CDR3 is TGTGCCAGCAGTCCTAGGACTAGCGGCTCCTACAATGAGCAGTTCTTC. Full variable domain (remainder filled in from reference TRBV11-3 and TRBJ2-1): EAGVVQSPRYKIIEKKQPVAFWCNPISGHNTLYWYLQNLGQGPELLIRYENEEAVDDSQLPKDRFSAERLKGVDSTLKIQPAELGDSAVYLCASSPRTSGSYNEQFFGPGTRLTVL.

This rearrangement joins TRBV15 to TRBJ1-1, with D possibly TRBD1 on 6 matching bases. Germline V lookup: CDR1 LNHNV, CDR2 YYDKDF (reference sequence). Trimming left V 0 bases short and J 4 bases short, with 12 bases between. The CDR3 extends over 15 amino acids. CDR3 DNA sequence: TGTGCCACCAGCAGAGAACCTCAGGGGTTCACTGAAGCTTTCTTT. Residues: CATSREPQGFTEAFF.

V gene TRBV30 combines with J gene TRBJ2-5, with a possible D match to TRBD1 (5 bases). The CDR3 loop spans 14 amino acids. Germline CDR1 GTSNPN, CDR2 SVGIG (reference sequence). Trimming cost V 0 bases and J 2 bases, with 10 bases left between them. Here the CDR3 DNA reads TGTGCCTGGAGTGTACCTACAGGACAAGAGACCCAGTACTTC. Translation gives CAWSVPTGQETQYF.

The gene calls are TRBV9 and TRBJ1-5; D is uncertain. V lost 2 bases to trimming and J lost 5 bases, with 5 bases between them. This CDR3 region has 12 residues. Germline V gene data show CDR1 as SGDLS and CDR2 as YYNGEE. The CDR3 is CASSVGDQPQHF. CDR3 nucleotides: TGTGCCAGCAGCGTGGGAGATCAGCCCCAGCATTTT.

The chain couples TRBV24-1 to TRBJ1-1; D is perhaps TRBD1 (5 bases). The V end was cut by 0 bases, the J end by 5 bases, with 6 bases between. The CDR3 runs 13 residues. Germline V gene sequence: CDR1 KGHDR, CDR2 SFDVKD. The CDR3: CATSDLDSTEAFF. CDR3 nucleotides: TGTGCCACCAGTGATTTGGACAGTACTGAAGCTTTCTTT.

Comment on this clone: Relative to the germline gene, one junction end is altered; a read error may explain this. The genes are TRBV6-1 and TRBJ2-7, with 9 bases identical to TRBD1. CDR1 and CDR2 from the germline V gene are MNHNS and SASEGT. This CDR3 contains 15 residues. CDR3 nucleotides: TGTGCCAGCAGCGAAGCGGGGACAGGGATTGCCGAGCAGTACTTC. Protein: CASSEAGTGIAEQYF.

V is TRBV3-1 (or the pseudogene TRBV3-2) and J is TRBJ2-3; a possible D gene is TRBD2 (5 bases). Trimming took 1 base from V and 5 from J, leaving 10 bases between them. CDR1 is LGHDT, CDR2 YNNKEL, per germline (reference sequence). The CDR3 totals 14 residues. DNA of the CDR3: TGTGCCAGCAGCCAAGTTCCACGGGGAGATACGCAGTATTTT. This translates into CASSQVPRGDTQYF.

The chain carries TRBV5-6 and TRBJ2-5; TRBD2 is a possible D gene (5 bases). The V and J ends lost 4 bases and 5 bases respectively, with 15 bases between them. Germline CDR1 SGHDT, CDR2 YYEEEE. The CDR3 loop spans 14 amino acids. The CDR3 protein is CASSVVVGGETQYF. The DNA of the CDR3 is TGTGCCAGCAGCGTGGTCGTGGGCGGGGAGACCCAGTACTTC.

The genes are TRBV6-4 and TRBJ2-2, with 8 bases lining up with TRBD2. Per germline, CDR1 MRHNA and CDR2 SNTAGT. V dropped 2 bases and J dropped 7; count of bases not matched to a gene: 9. The CDR3 length is 16 residues. The CDR3 sequence: CASSDAPGLGIGELFF. The DNA of the CDR3 is TGTGCCAGCAGTGACGCACCGGGACTAGGGATCGGGGAGCTGTTTTTT.

The V and J genes are TRBV29-1 and TRBJ1-1, with D tentatively TRBD1 (6 bases). Germline values: CDR1 SQVTM, CDR2 ANQGSEA. V dropped 4 bases and J dropped 4 bases, with 16 bases sitting between them. CDR3 length: 14 amino acids. CDR3 in amino acids: CSVVGGTKSTEAFF. DNA of the CDR3: TGCAGCGTTGTGGGGGGGACAAAGAGCACTGAAGCTTTCTTT. The full variable domain, rest sourced from reference TRBV29-1 and TRBJ1-1, is SAVISQKPSRDICQRGTSLTIQCQVDSQVTMMFWYRQQPGQSLTLIATANQGSEATYESGFVIDKFPISRPNLTFSTLTVSNMSPEDSSIYLCSVVGGTKSTEAFFGQGTRLTVV.